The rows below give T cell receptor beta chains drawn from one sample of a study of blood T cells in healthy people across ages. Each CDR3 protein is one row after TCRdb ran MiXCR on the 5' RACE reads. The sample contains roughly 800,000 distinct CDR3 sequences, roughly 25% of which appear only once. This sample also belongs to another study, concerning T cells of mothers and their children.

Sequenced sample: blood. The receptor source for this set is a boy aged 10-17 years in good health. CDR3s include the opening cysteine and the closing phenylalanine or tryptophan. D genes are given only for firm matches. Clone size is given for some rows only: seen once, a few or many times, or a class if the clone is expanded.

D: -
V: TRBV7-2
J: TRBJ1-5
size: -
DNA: TGTGCCAGCAGCTTAGCTCCAGGGATCGATCAGCCCCAGCATTTT
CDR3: CASSLAPGIDQPQHF

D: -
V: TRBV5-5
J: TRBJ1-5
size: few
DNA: TGTGCCAGCAGCTTTGCAGAGTATAGCAATCAGCCCCAGCATTTT
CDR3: CASSFAEYSNQPQHF

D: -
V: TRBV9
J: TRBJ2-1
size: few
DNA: TGTGCCAGCAGCGTAGAGGGGACTGCAAATGAGCAGTTCTTC
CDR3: CASSVEGTANEQFF

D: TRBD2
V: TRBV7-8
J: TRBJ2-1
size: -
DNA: TGTGCCAGCAGCCTACTAGCGGGAGAGCGCGATGAGCAGTTCTTC
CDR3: CASSLLAGERDEQFF

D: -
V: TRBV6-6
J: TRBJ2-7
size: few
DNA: TGTGCCAGCAGTTACGGGTTCTACGAGCAGTACTTC
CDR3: CASSYGFYEQYF

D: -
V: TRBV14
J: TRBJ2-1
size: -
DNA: TGTGCCAGCAGCCAAGTGGGAGGAACCGACAATGAGCAGTTCTTC
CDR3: CASSQVGGTDNEQFF

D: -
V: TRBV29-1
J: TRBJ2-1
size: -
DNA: TGCAGCGTTGAAATCGATGAGCAGTTCTTC
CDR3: CSVEIDEQFF

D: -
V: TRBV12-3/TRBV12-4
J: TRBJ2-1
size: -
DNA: TGTGCCAGCAGTTTTTGGGCTAGCTACAATGAGCAGTTCTTC
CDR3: CASSFWASYNEQFF

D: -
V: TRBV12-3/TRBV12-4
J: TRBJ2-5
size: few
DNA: TGTGCCAGCAGGGACATACTCCAAGAGACCCAGTACTTC
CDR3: CASRDILQETQYF

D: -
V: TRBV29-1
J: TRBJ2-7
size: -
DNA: TGCAGCGTTGTGTTTAGCAGCTACGAGCAGTACTTC
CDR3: CSVVFSSYEQYF

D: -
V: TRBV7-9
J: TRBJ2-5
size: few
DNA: TGTGCCAGCAGCTACCGTGAAGGGGGAAGAGAGACCCAGTACTTC
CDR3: CASSYREGGRETQYF

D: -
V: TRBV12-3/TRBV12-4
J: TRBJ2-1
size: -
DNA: TGTGCCAGCAGTTTGGCTAAAATGGGTGAGCAGTTCTTC
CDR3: CASSLAKMGEQFF

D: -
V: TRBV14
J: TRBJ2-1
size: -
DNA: TGTGCCAGCAGCCAGTTACCCAGGGGAAGCTCCTACAATGAGCAGTTCTTC
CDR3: CASSQLPRGSSYNEQFF

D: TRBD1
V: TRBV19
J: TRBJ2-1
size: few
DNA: TGTGCCAGTAGTCTGGGGACAGGGTCCTTCAATGAGCAGTTCTTC
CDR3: CASSLGTGSFNEQFF

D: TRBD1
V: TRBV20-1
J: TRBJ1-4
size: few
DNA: TGCAGTGCTTCGCAGGGGGGAGGTCGGGCCGAAAAACTGTTTTTT
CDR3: CSASQGGGRAEKLFF

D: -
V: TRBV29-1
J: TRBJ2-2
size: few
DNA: TGCAGCGTTGAAGGGGCCGGGGCCGGCACCGGGGAGCTGTTTTTT
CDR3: CSVEGAGAGTGELFF

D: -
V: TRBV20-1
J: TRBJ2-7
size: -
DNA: TGCAGTGCTATTCGGGACACCTCCTACGAGCAGTACTTC
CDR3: CSAIRDTSYEQYF

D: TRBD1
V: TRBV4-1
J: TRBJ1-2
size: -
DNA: TGCGCCAGCAGCCAATGGACAGGGGGCTTCGGCTATGGCTACACCTTC
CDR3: CASSQWTGGFGYGYTF

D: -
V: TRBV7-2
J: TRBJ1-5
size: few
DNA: TGTGCCAGCAGCGTCAGTGGGAACAGCAATCAGCCCCAGCATTTT
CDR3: CASSVSGNSNQPQHF

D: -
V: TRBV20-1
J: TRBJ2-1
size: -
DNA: TGCAGTGCTGCCGGGAATGAGCAGTTCTTC
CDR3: CSAAGNEQFF

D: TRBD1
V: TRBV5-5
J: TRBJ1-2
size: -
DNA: TGTGCCAGCAGCACCAGGACAGGGCTTAGGTTTTATGGCTACACCTTC
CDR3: CASSTRTGLRFYGYTF

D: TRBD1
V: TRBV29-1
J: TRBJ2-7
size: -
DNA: TGCAGCGTTGATTCCGACAGGGTGGGGGAGCAGTACTTC
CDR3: CSVDSDRVGEQYF

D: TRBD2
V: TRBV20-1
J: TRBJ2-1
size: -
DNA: TGCAGTGCTGGGGGGGCGCTAGCGGGCGACAATGAGCAGTTCTTC
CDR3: CSAGGALAGDNEQFF

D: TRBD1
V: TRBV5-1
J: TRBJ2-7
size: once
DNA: TGCGCCAGCAGCGAGGACAGGGACGAGCAGTACTTC
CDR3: CASSEDRDEQYF

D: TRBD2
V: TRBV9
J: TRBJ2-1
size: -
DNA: TGTGCCAGCAGGGGGACTAGCGGGGCCAGTGAGCAGTTCTTC
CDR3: CASRGTSGASEQFF

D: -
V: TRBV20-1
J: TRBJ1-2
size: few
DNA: TGCAGTGCGATCAGACAGGACTATGGCTACACCTTC
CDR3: CSAIRQDYGYTF

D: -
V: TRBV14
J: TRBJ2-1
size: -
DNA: TGTGCCAGCAGCCAAGATTGGGTAGCCAGCTCCTACAATGAGCAGTTCTTC
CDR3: CASSQDWVASSYNEQFF

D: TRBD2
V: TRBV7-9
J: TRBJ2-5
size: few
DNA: TGTGCCAGCAGCTTAGTGGGACTATGGGAGACCCAGTACTTC
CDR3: CASSLVGLWETQYF

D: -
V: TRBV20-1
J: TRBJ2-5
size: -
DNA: TGCAGTGCCTGGGGGGAGGATAGAGAGACCCAGTACTTC
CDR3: CSAWGEDRETQYF

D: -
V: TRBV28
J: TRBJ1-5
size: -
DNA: TGTGCCAGCAGTTCAGGCCTGGGCAATCAGCCCCAGCATTTT
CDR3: CASSSGLGNQPQHF

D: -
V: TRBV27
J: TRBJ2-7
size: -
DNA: TGTGCCAGCAGTTCTACGGGCAGCGACTACGAGCAGTACTTC
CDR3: CASSSTGSDYEQYF

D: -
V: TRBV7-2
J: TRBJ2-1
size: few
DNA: TGTGCCAGCAGCAAAATGGGTCTTAGCGGAAAGACTGGGAATGAGCAGTTCTTC
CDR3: CASSKMGLSGKTGNEQFF

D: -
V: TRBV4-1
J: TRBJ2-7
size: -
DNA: TGCGCCAGCAGCCAAGGATGGACTTCCTCCTACGAGCAGTACTTC
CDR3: CASSQGWTSSYEQYF

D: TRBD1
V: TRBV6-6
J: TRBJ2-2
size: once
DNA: TGTGCCAGCCCGACAGGGGCGAACACCGGGGAGCTGTTTTTT
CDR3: CASPTGANTGELFF

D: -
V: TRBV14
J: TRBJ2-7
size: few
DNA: TGTGCCAGCAGCCAAGACTTGGGCGAGCAGTACTTC
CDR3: CASSQDLGEQYF

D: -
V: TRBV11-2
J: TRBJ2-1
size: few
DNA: TGTGCCAGCAGCTTCCGGGACACCCAGTCGGAGCAGTTCTTC
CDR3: CASSFRDTQSEQFF

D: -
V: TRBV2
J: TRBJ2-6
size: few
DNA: TGTGCCAGCAGTGAAGAACAATTAGGGGCCAACGTCCTGACTTTC
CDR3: CASSEEQLGANVLTF

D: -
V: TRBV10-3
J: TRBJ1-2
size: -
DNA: TGTGCCGCACAACATGGGGACTATGGCTACACCTTC
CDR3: CAAQHGDYGYTF

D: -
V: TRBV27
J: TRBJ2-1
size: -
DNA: TGTGCCAGCAGTTTAGATGCCGCGAACAATGAGCAGTTCTTC
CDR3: CASSLDAANNEQFF

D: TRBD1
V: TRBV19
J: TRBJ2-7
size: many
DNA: TGTGCCAGCGGGGACAGCTCCTACGAGCAGTACTTC
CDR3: CASGDSSYEQYF

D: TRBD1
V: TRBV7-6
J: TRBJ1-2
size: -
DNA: TGTGCCAGCAGCGCGGAAACAGGGGCCCCTAACTATGGCTACACCTTC
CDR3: CASSAETGAPNYGYTF

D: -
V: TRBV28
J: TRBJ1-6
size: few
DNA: TGTGCCAGCAGCGTCCCTAGGTCCTATAATTCACCCCTCCACTTT
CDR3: CASSVPRSYNSPLHF

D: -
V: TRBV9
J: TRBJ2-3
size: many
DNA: TGTGCCAGCAGCGTACTAGCTCACACGGCAGATACGCAGTATTTT
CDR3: CASSVLAHTADTQYF

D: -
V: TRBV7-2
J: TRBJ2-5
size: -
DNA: TGTGCCAGCAGCTTAAGGCGGGGTCAACAAGAGACCCAGTACTTC
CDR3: CASSLRRGQQETQYF

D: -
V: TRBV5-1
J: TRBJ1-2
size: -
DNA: TGCGCCAGCAGCTTGGACTTACTGACAGAGCACTACACCTTC
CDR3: CASSLDLLTEHYTF

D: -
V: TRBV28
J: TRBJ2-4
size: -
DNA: TGTGCCAGCAGTACAGGAGGGAATCTACTGAACTTC
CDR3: CASSTGGNLLNF

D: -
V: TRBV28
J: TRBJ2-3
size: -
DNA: TGTGCCCCCCCAGTTCGGGGGCGCTGCACAGATACGCAGTATTTT
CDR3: CAPPVRGRCTDTQYF

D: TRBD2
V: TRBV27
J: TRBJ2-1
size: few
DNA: TGTGCCAGCAGTTTATCGGGACTAGCGGGAGGCAATGAGCAGTTCTTC
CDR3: CASSLSGLAGGNEQFF

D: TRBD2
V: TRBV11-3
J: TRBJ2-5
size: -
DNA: TGTGCCAGCAGCTTAGGGGTAGCGGGGATAAGAGAAGAAGAGACCCAGTACTTC
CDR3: CASSLGVAGIREEETQYF

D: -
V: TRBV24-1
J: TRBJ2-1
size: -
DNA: TGTGCCACCAGTGGGACAGACCTATACAATGAGCAGTTCTTC
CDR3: CATSGTDLYNEQFF

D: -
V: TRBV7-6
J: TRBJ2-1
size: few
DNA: TGTGCCAGCAGCGACCACTCCTCTTCCAGCTCCTACAATGAGCAGTTCTTC
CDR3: CASSDHSSSSSYNEQFF

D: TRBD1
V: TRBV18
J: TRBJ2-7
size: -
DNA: TGTGCCAGCTCACCGGGACAGGGGATAGTTATTGAGCAGTACTTC
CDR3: CASSPGQGIVIEQYF

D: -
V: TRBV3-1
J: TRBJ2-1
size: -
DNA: TGTGCCAGCAGCCGGGGACTGCTGGACTCCTACAATGAGCAGTTCTTC
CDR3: CASSRGLLDSYNEQFF

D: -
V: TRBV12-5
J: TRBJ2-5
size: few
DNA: TGTGCTAGTGGTCGTAAGGGTTCTAAAGAGACCCAGTACTTC
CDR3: CASGRKGSKETQYF

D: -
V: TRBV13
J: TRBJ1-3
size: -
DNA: TGTGCCAGCAGCTTAGCGCAGTCCCCTGGAAACACCATATATTTT
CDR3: CASSLAQSPGNTIYF

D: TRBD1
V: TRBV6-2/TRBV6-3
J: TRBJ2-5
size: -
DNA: TGTGCCAGCAGTCTACGAGGGGGCCAGACCCAGTACTTC
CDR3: CASSLRGGQTQYF

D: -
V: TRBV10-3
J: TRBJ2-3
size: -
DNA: TGTGCCATCAGTGAGTCTGGGGGGGCCACAGATACGCAGTATTTT
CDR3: CAISESGGATDTQYF

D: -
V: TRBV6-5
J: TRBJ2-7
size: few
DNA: TGTGCCAGCAGTCCACAGCCAGCGGGCTCCTACGAGCAGTACTTC
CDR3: CASSPQPAGSYEQYF

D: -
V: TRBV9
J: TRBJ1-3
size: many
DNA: TGTGCCAGCAGCGCGGGGAGGAGCTCTGGAAACACCATATATTTT
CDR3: CASSAGRSSGNTIYF

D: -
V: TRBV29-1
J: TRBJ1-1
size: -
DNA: TGCAGCGTGAGGGACACCCTGAACACTGAAGCTTTCTTT
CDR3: CSVRDTLNTEAFF